Listed below are T cell receptor beta chains from one sample, sequenced in a study of radiotherapy plus CTLA-4 blockade in lung cancer. Measured with immunoSEQ multiplex PCR; TCRdb has only the in-frame clones, and not every one. The table includes about 55,000 clones, around four fifths detected once. The sequencing used peripheral blood, collected from a patient treated with radiotherapy plus ipilimumab. Receptor source: a human donor with non-small cell lung cancer whose response to radiotherapy plus ipilimumab could not be evaluated. Each CDR3 is given with its conserved first and last residue. A D gene is named only where the DNA matches it firmly. For some rows the clone size is stated as once, few or many, or as a class when expanded; others skip it.

clone_size j_call v_call d_call cdr3_aa cdr3_nt
- TRBJ2-1 TRBV29-1 TRBD2 CSVDRTSGYNEQFF TGCAGCGTTGACCGGACTAGCGGGTACAATGAGCAGTTCTTC
- TRBJ2-5 TRBV7-7 - CASSSSEAETQYF TGTGCCAGCAGCTCTAGTGAGGCCGAGACCCAGTACTTC
- TRBJ2-7 TRBV18 TRBD1 CASSPLRDRTYEQYF TGTGCCAGCTCACCTCTCCGGGACAGAACCTACGAGCAGTACTTC
- TRBJ1-5 TRBV5-1 TRBD1 CASSLRTGGQPQHF TGCGCCAGCAGCCTAAGGACAGGGGGACAGCCCCAGCATTTT
few TRBJ2-5 TRBV9 TRBD1 CASSVGDRGLWETQYF TGTGCCAGCAGCGTAGGGGACAGGGGGCTCTGGGAGACCCAGTACTTC
- TRBJ2-1 TRBV5-6 - CASSLRRSSYNEQFF TGTGCCAGCAGCTTGAGGCGGAGCTCCTACAATGAGCAGTTCTTC
- TRBJ2-7 TRBV2 TRBD2 CASRLAEGYEQYF TGTGCCAGCAGACTAGCGGAGGGCTACGAGCAGTACTTC
- TRBJ2-7 TRBV5-8 TRBD1 CASSRTGNYRLGWYF TGTGCCAGCAGCCGGACAGGGAATTATCGTCTGGGGTGGTACTTC
- TRBJ2-1 TRBV2 - CASSRTANNEQFF TGTGCCAGCAGCAGGACAGCCAACAATGAGCAGTTCTTC
once TRBJ2-1 TRBV5-4 TRBD1 CASSLDRADEQFF TGTGCCAGCAGCTTAGACAGGGCGGATGAGCAGTTCTTC
- TRBJ2-1 TRBV7-9 TRBD1 CASSTDRGRGSYNEQFF TGTGCCAGCAGTACTGACAGGGGGCGAGGCTCCTACAATGAGCAGTTCTTC
- TRBJ2-1 TRBV28 - CASSLGGNAYNEQFF TGTGCCAGCAGTTTGGGGGGAAATGCTTACAATGAGCAGTTCTTC
- TRBJ2-5 TRBV6-6 - CASSPRETQYF TGTGCCAGCAGCCCTAGGGAGACCCAGTACTTC
- TRBJ2-7 TRBV30 TRBD1 CAGRPGQGREQYF TGTGCCGGCCGCCCGGGACAGGGCCGCGAGCAGTACTTC
- TRBJ1-2 TRBV2 TRBD1 CASSGVNPWGQLSGGHYGYTF TGTGCCAGCAGTGGGGTAAACCCCTGGGGACAGCTTTCAGGGGGCCACTATGGCTACACCTTC
few TRBJ1-2 TRBV6-5 - CASSYSGSGGPYGYTF TGTGCCAGCAGTTACTCCGGTAGCGGGGGGCCCTATGGCTACACCTTC
- TRBJ2-5 TRBV11-2 TRBD2 CASSFSGTSGRETQYF TGTGCCAGCAGCTTCTCGGGGACTAGCGGGCGAGAGACCCAGTACTTC
- TRBJ2-7 TRBV5-1 - CASSLTDYEQYF TGCGCCAGCAGCTTGACAGACTACGAGCAGTACTTC
few TRBJ2-3 TRBV7-2 - CASSLQGTDTDTQYF TGTGCCAGCAGCCTACAGGGGACTGACACAGATACGCAGTATTTT
once TRBJ2-3 TRBV27 TRBD2 CASSFVLAGEDTQYF TGTGCCAGCAGTTTTGTACTAGCGGGAGAGGATACGCAGTATTTT
- TRBJ2-3 TRBV29-1 - CSVAQSAVEGDTQYF TGCAGCGTTGCCCAGTCGGCGGTGGAGGGAGATACGCAGTATTTT
- TRBJ1-2 TRBV5-1 - CASSSPQGLGGYTF TGCGCCAGCAGCTCCCCTCAGGGGTTAGGCGGCTACACCTTC
- TRBJ2-5 TRBV29-1 - CSHFRLETQYF TGCAGCCACTTCCGGTTAGAGACCCAGTACTTC
- TRBJ2-7 TRBV19 - CASGIGTETEQYF TGTGCCAGCGGGATCGGCACAGAGACCGAGCAGTACTTC
- TRBJ2-6 TRBV18 - CASSPGGPETGANVLTF TGTGCCAGCTCACCGGGGGGGCCAGAGACTGGGGCCAACGTCCTGACTTTC
- TRBJ1-2 TRBV13 TRBD1 CASSQDRGSNYGYTF TGTGCCAGCAGCCAGGACAGGGGCAGTAACTATGGCTACACCTTC
- TRBJ2-5 TRBV2 - CASSGLDQETQYF TGTGCCAGCAGTGGACTAGACCAAGAGACCCAGTACTTC
- TRBJ2-1 TRBV14 - CASSQDLLGVRTYNEQFF TGTGCCAGCAGCCAAGATCTCCTCGGGGTACGAACCTACAATGAGCAGTTCTTC
- TRBJ1-1 TRBV6-6 - CASSYNFRTVVAFF TGTGCCAGCAGTTACAACTTTCGGACAGTTGTGGCTTTCTTT
- TRBJ1-3 TRBV10-3 TRBD1 CALSPGGAGNTIYF TGTGCCTTATCACCAGGGGGTGCTGGAAACACCATATATTTT
- TRBJ2-2 TRBV21-1 - CASSKDRGRTNTGELFF TGTGCCAGCAGCAAAGATCGAGGGAGGACGAACACCGGGGAGCTGTTTTTT
- TRBJ2-7 TRBV28 TRBD1 CASSSGQGTEQYF TGTGCCAGCAGTTCGGGACAGGGGACCGAGCAGTACTTC
- TRBJ1-1 TRBV29-1 - CSVIQTDKRAFF TGCAGCGTGATACAGACAGACAAACGAGCTTTCTTT
- TRBJ2-1 TRBV5-4 TRBD2 CASSQGLAGGHNEQFF TGTGCCAGCAGCCAGGGACTAGCGGGAGGGCACAATGAGCAGTTCTTC
- TRBJ1-1 TRBV10-1 - CASSQQRFTEAFF TGCGCCAGCAGTCAACAAAGATTCACTGAAGCTTTCTTT
- TRBJ2-7 TRBV11-2 TRBD2 CASSPLAGGDEQYF TGTGCCAGCAGTCCTCTAGCGGGGGGTGACGAGCAGTACTTC
- TRBJ2-1 TRBV27 - CASSLLTGKDEQFF TGTGCCAGCAGTTTATTAACGGGAAAGGATGAGCAGTTCTTC
- TRBJ2-3 TRBV12-5 TRBD1 CASGPDRATQYF TGTGCTAGTGGTCCGGACAGGGCCACGCAGTATTTT
- TRBJ2-1 TRBV4-3 TRBD2 CASSPRGSGAWDEQFF TGCGCCAGCAGCCCCCGAGGGAGCGGGGCCTGGGATGAGCAGTTCTTC
- TRBJ2-5 TRBV7-2 - CASSAGPGMGETQYF TGTGCCAGCAGCGCGGGACCGGGGATGGGGGAGACCCAGTACTTC
- TRBJ1-2 TRBV11-3 TRBD1 CASNSTGTSTNYGYTF TGTGCCAGCAACTCGACAGGGACCTCTACTAACTATGGCTACACCTTC
- TRBJ1-6 TRBV9 - CASSAAGGQGQNSPLHF TGTGCCAGCAGCGCCGCGGGGGGGCAGGGGCAAAATTCACCCCTCCACTTT
few TRBJ1-2 TRBV5-6 TRBD1 CASSYWDRGLGGYTF TGTGCCAGCAGCTACTGGGACAGGGGGCTGGGGGGCTACACCTTC
- TRBJ2-3 TRBV4-3 - CASSQELGTQYF TGCGCCAGCAGCCAAGAACTCGGTACGCAGTATTTT
- TRBJ2-3 TRBV7-2 - CASSLAAPVRGGADTQYF TGTGCCAGCAGCTTAGCGGCCCCGGTGAGGGGGGGCGCAGATACGCAGTATTTT
- TRBJ1-1 TRBV28 TRBD1 CASSWTGGGTEAFF TGTGCCAGCAGCTGGACAGGGGGGGGAACTGAAGCTTTCTTT
few TRBJ2-5 TRBV9 TRBD1 CASSAGQGYQETQYF TGTGCCAGCAGCGCCGGACAGGGGTACCAAGAGACCCAGTACTTC
- TRBJ2-1 TRBV7-6 - CASSPAPYSSYNEQFF TGTGCCAGCAGCCCAGCCCCCTACAGCTCCTACAATGAGCAGTTCTTC
- TRBJ2-5 TRBV5-1 - CASSRTGVTGETQYF TGCGCCAGCAGCCGGACGGGGGTAACGGGAGAGACCCAGTACTTC
- TRBJ2-1 TRBV2 - CASIIKRGFEQFF TGTGCCAGCATCATTAAGAGGGGGTTTGAGCAGTTCTTC
- TRBJ1-2 TRBV7-8 - CASSQPRGGYTF TGTGCCAGCAGCCAACCGCGGGGTGGCTACACCTTC
- TRBJ2-2 TRBV9 TRBD1 CASSVEEGTGNTGELFF TGTGCCAGCAGCGTAGAGGAGGGGACAGGGAACACCGGGGAGCTGTTTTTT
- TRBJ2-3 TRBV18 TRBD2 CASSPRTTSGGRSTDTQYF TGTGCCAGCTCACCACGGACCACTAGCGGGGGGAGGAGCACAGATACGCAGTATTTT